This entry concerns a single T cell receptor beta chain. No antigen is known for it. This entry is derived from a study of blood T cells in healthy people across ages. Across the study: Capture by template switching was about one barcoded beta molecule per two T cells.

RNA extraction gave at least 5.5 micrograms of total RNA per sample. This CDR3 has 14 residues. V gave up 2 bases and J gave up 5 bases, with 12 bases separating them. The germline CDR1 and CDR2 sequences are SGHTA and FQGNSA. Primed by a sample-barcoded 5' primer and a J-beta primer mix, a second PCR proceeded for about 7 to 11 cycles. TCRdb redid the calling of the 5' RACE reads with MiXCR, one entry per CDR3 protein. The table lists 980,000 or so distinct CDR3 sequences, around 46% of them singletons, with 13% in the top ten. Study-level points and caveats: Versus aged donors, long-lived donors had higher diversity and more naive CD4+ cells. Reliance upon unsorted PBMCs precluded definitive naive versus antigen-experienced comparison.

What was sequenced was blood. The chain carries TRBV7-2 and TRBJ2-5, with D perhaps assigned TRBD1 or TRBD2 (5 bases each). The sequence derives from a man aged 25-45 years in good health. The CDR3 reads CASSLWGWEETQYF. In DNA form, the CDR3 reads TGTGCCAGCAGCTTATGGGGGTGGGAGGAGACCCAGTACTTC.